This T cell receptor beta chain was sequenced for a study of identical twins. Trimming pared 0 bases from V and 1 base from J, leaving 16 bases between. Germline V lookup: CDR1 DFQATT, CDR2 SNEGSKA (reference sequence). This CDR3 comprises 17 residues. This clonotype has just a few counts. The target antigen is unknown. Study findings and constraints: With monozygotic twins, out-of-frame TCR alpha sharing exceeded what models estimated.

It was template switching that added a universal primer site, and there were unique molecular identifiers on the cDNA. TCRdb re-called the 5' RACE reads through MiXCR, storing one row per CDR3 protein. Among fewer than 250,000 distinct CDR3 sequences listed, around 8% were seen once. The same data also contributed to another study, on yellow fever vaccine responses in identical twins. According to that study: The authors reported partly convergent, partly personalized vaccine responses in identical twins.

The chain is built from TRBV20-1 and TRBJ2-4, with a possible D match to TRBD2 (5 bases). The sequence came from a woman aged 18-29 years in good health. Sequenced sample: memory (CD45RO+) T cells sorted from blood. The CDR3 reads CSARDVRTSAAKNIQYF. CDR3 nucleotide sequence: TGCAGTGCTAGAGATGTCAGGACTTCGGCGGCCAAAAACATTCAGTACTTC.